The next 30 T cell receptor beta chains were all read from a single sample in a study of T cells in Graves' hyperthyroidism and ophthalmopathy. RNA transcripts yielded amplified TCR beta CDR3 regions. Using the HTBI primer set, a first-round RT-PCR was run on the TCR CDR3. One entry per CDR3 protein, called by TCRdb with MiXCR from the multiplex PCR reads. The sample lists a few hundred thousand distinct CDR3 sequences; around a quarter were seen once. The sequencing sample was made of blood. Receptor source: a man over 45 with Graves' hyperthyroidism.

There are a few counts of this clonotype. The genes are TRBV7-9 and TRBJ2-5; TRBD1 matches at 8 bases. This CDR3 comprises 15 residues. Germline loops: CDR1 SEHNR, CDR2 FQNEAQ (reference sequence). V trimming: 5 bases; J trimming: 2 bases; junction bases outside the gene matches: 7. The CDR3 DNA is TGTGCCAGCAGCGCGAGGGACAGGAATCAAGAGACCCAGTACTTC. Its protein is CASSARDRNQETQYF.

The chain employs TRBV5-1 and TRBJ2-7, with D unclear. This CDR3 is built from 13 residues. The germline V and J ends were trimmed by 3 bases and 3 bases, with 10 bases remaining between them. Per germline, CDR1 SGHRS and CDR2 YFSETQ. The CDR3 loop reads CASSSTYNYEQYF. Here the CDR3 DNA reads TGCGCCAGCAGCTCGACATACAACTACGAGCAGTACTTC.

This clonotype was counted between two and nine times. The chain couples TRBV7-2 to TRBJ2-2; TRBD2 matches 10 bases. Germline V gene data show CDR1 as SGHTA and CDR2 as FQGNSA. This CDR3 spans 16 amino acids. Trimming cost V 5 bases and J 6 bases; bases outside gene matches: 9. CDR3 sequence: CASSVRLAGPSGELFF. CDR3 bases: TGTGCCAGCAGCGTCCGACTAGCGGGTCCGTCCGGGGAGCTGTTTTTT.

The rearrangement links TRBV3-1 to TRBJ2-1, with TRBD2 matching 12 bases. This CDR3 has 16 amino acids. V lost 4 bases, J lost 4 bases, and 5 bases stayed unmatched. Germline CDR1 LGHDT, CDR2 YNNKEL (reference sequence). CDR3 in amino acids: CASSPRTSGKYNEQFF. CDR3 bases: TGTGCCAGCAGCCCACGGACTAGCGGGAAATACAATGAGCAGTTCTTC.

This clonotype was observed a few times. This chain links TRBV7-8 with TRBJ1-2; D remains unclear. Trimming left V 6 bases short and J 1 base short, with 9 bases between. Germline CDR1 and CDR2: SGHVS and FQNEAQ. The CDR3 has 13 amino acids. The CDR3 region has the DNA TGTGCCAGCAGACCCGCTAATAACTATGGCTACACCTTC. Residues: CASRPANNYGYTF.

CDR3 loop: CSAPAPGQGVNTEAFF. The CDR3 DNA reads as TGCAGTGCTCCGGCCCCGGGACAGGGGGTTAACACTGAAGCTTTCTTT. The V and J genes are TRBV20-1 and TRBJ1-1; 11 nucleotides align to TRBD1. The CDR3 covers 16 residues. Trimming cost V 5 bases and J 2 bases; bases outside gene matches: 10. From germline, CDR1 is DFQATT and CDR2 SNEGSKA (reference sequence).

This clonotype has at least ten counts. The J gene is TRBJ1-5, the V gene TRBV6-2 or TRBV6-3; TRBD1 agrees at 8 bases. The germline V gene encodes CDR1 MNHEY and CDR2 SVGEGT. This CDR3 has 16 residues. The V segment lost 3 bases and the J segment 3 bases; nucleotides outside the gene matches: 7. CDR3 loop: CASSYSGTGHNQPQHF. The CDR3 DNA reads TGTGCCAGCAGTTATTCCGGGACAGGTCACAATCAGCCCCAGCATTTT.

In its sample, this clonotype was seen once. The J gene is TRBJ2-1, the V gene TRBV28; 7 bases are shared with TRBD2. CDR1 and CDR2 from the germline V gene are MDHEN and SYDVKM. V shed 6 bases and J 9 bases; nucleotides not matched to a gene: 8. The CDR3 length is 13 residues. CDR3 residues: CASRATSATEQFF. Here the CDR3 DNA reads TGTGCCAGCAGAGCAACTAGCGCAACTGAGCAGTTCTTC.

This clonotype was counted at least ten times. The CDR3 sequence is CASSPPSYEVRTEAFF. The CDR3, as DNA: TGTGCCAGCAGTCCTCCTTCCTATGAGGTGAGGACTGAAGCTTTCTTT. This rearrangement joins TRBV28 to TRBJ1-1; D gene ambiguous. The CDR3 is made up of 16 amino acids. CDR1 and CDR2 from the germline V gene are MDHEN and SYDVKM. Trimming removed 5 bases at V and 5 bases at J, with 21 bases between.

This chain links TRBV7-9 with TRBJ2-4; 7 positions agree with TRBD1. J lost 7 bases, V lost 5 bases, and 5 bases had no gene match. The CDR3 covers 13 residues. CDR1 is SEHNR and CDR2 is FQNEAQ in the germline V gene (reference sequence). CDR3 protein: CASSPQQGNIQYF. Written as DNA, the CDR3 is TGTGCCAGCAGCCCCCAACAGGGGAACATTCAGTACTTC.

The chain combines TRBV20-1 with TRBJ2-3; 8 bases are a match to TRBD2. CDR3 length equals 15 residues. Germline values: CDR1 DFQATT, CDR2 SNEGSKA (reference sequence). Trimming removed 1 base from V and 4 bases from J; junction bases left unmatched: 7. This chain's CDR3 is CSARGRLAGADTQYF. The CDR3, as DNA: TGCAGTGCTAGAGGGAGGCTAGCGGGCGCAGATACGCAGTATTTT.

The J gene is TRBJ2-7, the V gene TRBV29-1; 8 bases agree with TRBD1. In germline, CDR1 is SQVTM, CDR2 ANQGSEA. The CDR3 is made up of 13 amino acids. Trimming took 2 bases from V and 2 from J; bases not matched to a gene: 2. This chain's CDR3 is CSVEQTGAYEQYF. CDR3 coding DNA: TGCAGCGTTGAACAGACAGGGGCCTACGAGCAGTACTTC.

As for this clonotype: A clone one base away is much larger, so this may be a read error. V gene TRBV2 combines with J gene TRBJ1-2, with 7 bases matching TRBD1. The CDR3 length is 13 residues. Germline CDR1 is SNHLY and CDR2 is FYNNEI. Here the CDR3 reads CASRRTGEGGCTF. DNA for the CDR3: TGTGCCAGCAGGCGAACAGGGGAGGGTGGCTGCACCTTC.

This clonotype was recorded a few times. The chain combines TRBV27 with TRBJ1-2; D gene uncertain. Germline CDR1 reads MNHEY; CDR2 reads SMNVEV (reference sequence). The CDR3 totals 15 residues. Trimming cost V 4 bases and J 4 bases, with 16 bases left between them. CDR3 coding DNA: TGTGCCAGCAGTTCCCCCTTGGGAGGGATCTATGGCTACACCTTC. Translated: CASSSPLGGIYGYTF.

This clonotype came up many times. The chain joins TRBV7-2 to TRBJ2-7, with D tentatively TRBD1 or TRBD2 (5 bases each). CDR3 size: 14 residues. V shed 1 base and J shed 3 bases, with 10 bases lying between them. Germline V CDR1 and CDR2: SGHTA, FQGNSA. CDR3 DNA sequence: TGTGCCAGCAGCTTAGGAGGGACGATCTACGAGCAGTACTTC. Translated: CASSLGGTIYEQYF.

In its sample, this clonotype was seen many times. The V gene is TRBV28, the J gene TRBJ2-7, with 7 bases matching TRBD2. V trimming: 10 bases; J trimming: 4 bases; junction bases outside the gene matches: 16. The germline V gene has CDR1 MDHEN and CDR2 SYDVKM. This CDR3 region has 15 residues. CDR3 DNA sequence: TGTGCCACCACCCCCGCTCGCGGGAGTGGATACGAGCAGTACTTC. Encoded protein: CATTPARGSGYEQYF.

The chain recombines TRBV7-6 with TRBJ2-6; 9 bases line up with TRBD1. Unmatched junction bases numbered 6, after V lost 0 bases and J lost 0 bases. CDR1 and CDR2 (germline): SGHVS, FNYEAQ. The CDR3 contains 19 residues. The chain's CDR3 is CASSLAPGQGPSGANVLTF. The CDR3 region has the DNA TGTGCCAGCAGCTTAGCGCCGGGACAGGGCCCCTCTGGGGCCAACGTCCTGACTTTC.

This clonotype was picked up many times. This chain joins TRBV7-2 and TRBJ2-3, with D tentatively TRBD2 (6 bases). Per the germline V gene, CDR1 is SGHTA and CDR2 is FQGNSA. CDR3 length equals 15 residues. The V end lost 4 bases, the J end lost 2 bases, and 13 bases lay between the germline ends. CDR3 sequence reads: CASSSDYRPTDTQYF. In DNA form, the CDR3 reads TGTGCCAGCAGCTCGGACTACCGACCCACAGATACGCAGTATTTT.

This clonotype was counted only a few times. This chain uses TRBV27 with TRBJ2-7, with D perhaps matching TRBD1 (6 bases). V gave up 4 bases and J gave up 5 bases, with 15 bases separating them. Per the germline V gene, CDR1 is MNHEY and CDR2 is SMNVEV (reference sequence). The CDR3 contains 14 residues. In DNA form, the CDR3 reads TGTGCCAGCAGTTCCACAGGGAATTGGGACGAGCAGTACTTC. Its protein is CASSSTGNWDEQYF.

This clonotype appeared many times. The CDR3 is CASSHRTSSWEYNEQFF. Written as DNA, the CDR3 is TGTGCCAGCAGCCACCGGACTAGCTCCTGGGAATACAATGAGCAGTTCTTC. The chain carries TRBV3-1 and TRBJ2-1; 8 positions agree with TRBD2. This CDR3 has 17 amino acids. V lost 3 bases, J lost 4 bases, and 11 bases stayed unmatched. The V gene's germline CDR1 is LGHDT and CDR2 YNNKEL (reference sequence).

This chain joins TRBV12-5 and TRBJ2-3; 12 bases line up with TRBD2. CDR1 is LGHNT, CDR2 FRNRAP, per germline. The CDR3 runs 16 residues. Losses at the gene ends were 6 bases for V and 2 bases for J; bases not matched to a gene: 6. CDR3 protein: CASGPGLAGFTDTQYF. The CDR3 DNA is TGTGCTAGTGGACCCGGACTAGCGGGATTCACAGATACGCAGTATTTT.

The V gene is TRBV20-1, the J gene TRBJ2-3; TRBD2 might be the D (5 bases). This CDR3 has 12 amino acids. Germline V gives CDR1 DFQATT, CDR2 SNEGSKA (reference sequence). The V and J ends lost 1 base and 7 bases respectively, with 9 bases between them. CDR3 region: CSARVGEYTQYF. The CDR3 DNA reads TGCAGTGCTAGAGTTGGGGAGTATACGCAGTATTTT.

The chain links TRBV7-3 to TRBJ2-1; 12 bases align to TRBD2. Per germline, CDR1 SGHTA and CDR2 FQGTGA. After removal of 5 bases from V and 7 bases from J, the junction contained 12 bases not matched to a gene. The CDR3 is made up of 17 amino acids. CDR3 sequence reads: CASSVESSGRAGNEQFF. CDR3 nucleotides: TGTGCCAGCAGCGTAGAGTCTAGCGGGAGGGCAGGAAATGAGCAGTTCTTC.

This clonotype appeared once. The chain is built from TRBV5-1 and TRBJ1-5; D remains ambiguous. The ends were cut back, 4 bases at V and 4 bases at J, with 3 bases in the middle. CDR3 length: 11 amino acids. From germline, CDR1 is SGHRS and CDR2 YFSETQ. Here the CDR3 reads CASSTNQPQHF. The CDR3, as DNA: TGCGCCAGCAGCACGAATCAGCCCCAGCATTTT.

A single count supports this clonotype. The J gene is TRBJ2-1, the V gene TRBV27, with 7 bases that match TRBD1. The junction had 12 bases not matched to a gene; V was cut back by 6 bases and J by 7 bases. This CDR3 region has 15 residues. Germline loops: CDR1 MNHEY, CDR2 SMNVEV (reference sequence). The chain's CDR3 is CASSLDRVLVNEQFF. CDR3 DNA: TGTGCCAGCAGCCTCGACAGGGTGTTGGTAAATGAGCAGTTCTTC.

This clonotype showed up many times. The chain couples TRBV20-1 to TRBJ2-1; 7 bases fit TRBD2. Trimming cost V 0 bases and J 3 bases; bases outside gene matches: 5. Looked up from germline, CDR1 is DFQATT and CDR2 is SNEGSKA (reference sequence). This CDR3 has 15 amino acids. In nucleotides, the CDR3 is TGCAGTGCTAGAGATTATGGGACTAACTACAATGAGCAGTTCTTC. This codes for CSARDYGTNYNEQFF.

The CDR3 DNA reads as TGTGCCAGCAGTTTGGGGTTGGGTTCACCCCTCCACTTT. As protein: CASSLGLGSPLHF. The chain combines TRBV12-3 or TRBV12-4 with TRBJ1-6, with D unresolved. V lost 3 bases to trimming and J lost 9 bases, with 9 bases between them. This CDR3 contains 13 residues.

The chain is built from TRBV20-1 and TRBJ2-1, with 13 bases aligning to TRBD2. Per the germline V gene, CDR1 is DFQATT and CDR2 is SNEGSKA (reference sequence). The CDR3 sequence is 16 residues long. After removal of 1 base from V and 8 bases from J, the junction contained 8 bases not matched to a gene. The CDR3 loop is CSARGELTSGRHEQFF. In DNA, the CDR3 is TGCAGTGCTAGAGGGGAGTTGACTAGCGGGAGGCATGAGCAGTTCTTC.

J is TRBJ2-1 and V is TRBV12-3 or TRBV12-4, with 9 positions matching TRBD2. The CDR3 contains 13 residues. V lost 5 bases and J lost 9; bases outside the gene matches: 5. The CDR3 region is CASSTGLAIEQFF. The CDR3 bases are TGTGCCAGCAGTACGGGACTAGCTATTGAGCAGTTCTTC.

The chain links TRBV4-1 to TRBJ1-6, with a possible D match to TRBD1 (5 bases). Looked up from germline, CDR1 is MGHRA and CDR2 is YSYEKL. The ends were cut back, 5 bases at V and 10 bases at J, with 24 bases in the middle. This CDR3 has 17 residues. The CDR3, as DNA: TGCGCCAGCAGCTCCTTGGACATGGGTTTTATAGGGTCACCCCTCCACTTT. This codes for CASSSLDMGFIGSPLHF.